The 25 T cell receptor beta chains below all came from one sample that was sequenced in a study of shared clonotypes between healthy human individuals (TCRdb year 2020). Receptor amplification or capture employed the immunoSEQ multiplex PCR assay. TCRdb stores this immuneACCESS table with in-frame sequences only. Part of the clones is absent; in the studies checked, under half of the shortfall reflects unresolved V genes, and no reason is known for the rest. The table for this sample lists approximately 2.3 million clones; 85% to 95% of them were counted only once. Jointly, the top ten make up 0.35% to 0.5% of the sample. The specimen was naive CD4+ T cells from PBMCs. In the paper's terms, the cell subset or site label means: CD45RA+ positively selected. The receptors shown here come from a man between 18 and 35 years old in good health. Some clones in this sample may be carry-over from other donors' samples.

This clone was recorded a few times. This chain uses TRBV7-3 with TRBJ2-7; D is perhaps TRBD1 (7 bases). CDR1 and CDR2 from the germline V gene are SGHTA and FQGTGA. The ends were cut back, 2 bases at V and 0 bases at J, with 8 bases in the middle. This CDR3 is 14 amino acids long. CDR3: CASSLQGGSYEQYF. The CDR3, as DNA: TGTGCCAGCAGCTTACAGGGGGGCTCCTACGAGCAGTACTTC.

The chain links TRBV5-1 to TRBJ1-4; D remains unclear. The germline V gene encodes CDR1 SGHRS and CDR2 YFSETQ. Deletions cut 3 bases from V and 8 bases from J, with 26 bases between. The CDR3 has 18 amino acids. The CDR3 region is CASSSPYTSRAFREKLFF. In DNA, the CDR3 is TGCGCCAGCAGCTCACCCTACACCAGCCGGGCCTTTAGGGAAAAACTGTTTTTT.

This rearrangement joins TRBV5-1 to TRBJ1-5; 8 bases agree with TRBD1. Germline loops: CDR1 SGHRS, CDR2 YFSETQ. This CDR3 is 14 amino acids long. Trimming cost V 4 bases and J 7 bases; bases outside gene matches: 7. This CDR3 is CASSIGQGEQPQHF. The DNA for the CDR3 is TGCGCCAGCAGCATCGGACAGGGAGAGCAGCCCCAGCATTTT.

This chain joins TRBV9 and TRBJ2-7; the D is unclear. Deletions cut 4 bases from V and 7 bases from J, with 12 bases between. CDR1 and CDR2 from the germline V gene are SGDLS and YYNGEE. The CDR3 loop spans 12 amino acids. CDR3 in amino acids: CASSRLNGEQYF. In DNA, the CDR3 is TGTGCCAGCAGCCGATTGAATGGAGAGCAGTACTTC.

This chain uses TRBV5-1 with TRBJ1-5, with D tentatively TRBD1 (5 bases). Germline values: CDR1 SGHRS, CDR2 YFSETQ. The length of the CDR3 is 13 residues. Trimming pared 4 bases from V and 7 bases from J, leaving 12 bases between. The CDR3 region is CASSGDPAQPQHF. In DNA form, the CDR3 reads TGCGCCAGCAGCGGGGACCCGGCGCAGCCCCAGCATTTT.

The rearrangement uses TRBV7-6 and TRBJ1-4; 10 nucleotides align to TRBD1. Germline loops: CDR1 SGHVS, CDR2 FNYEAQ. The CDR3 has 16 amino acids. The J segment lost 2 bases and the V segment lost 5 bases, leaving 5 bases of the junction unmatched. The CDR3 reads CASSPRDRGTNEKLFF. The CDR3, as DNA: TGTGCCAGCAGCCCCCGGGACAGGGGCACTAATGAAAAACTGTTTTTT.

The J gene is TRBJ2-7, the V gene TRBV29-1; TRBD2 matches at 12 bases. The V gene end was trimmed by 4 bases and the J gene end by 6 bases; junction bases not matched to a gene: 10. The CDR3 runs to 15 residues. The germline gives CDR1 SQVTM, CDR2 ANQGSEA. CDR3 loop: CSVAVLAGGGGEQYF. The CDR3 nucleotides are TGCAGCGTTGCAGTACTAGCGGGAGGAGGGGGCGAGCAGTACTTC.

V and J are TRBV28 and TRBJ2-3; unclear D gene. This CDR3 has 13 amino acids. The V gene's germline CDR1 is MDHEN and CDR2 SYDVKM. V shed 4 bases and J shed 2 bases, with 7 bases lying between them. CDR3 in amino acids: CASSSTYTDTQYF. For the CDR3, the DNA is TGTGCCAGCAGTTCCACGTACACAGATACGCAGTATTTT.

As to this clone: The germline gene is not matched at one end of the junction; a read error may be the cause. The sample carries other DNA sequences with the same CDR3. The V gene is TRBV6-1, the J gene TRBJ1-1; D is unresolved. The CDR3 covers 14 residues. Germline V gene data show CDR1 as MNHNS and CDR2 as SASEGT. This chain's CDR3 is CASFYGPLNTEAFF. CDR3 nucleotides: TGTGCCAGCTTCTATGGTCCATTGAACACTGAGGCTTTCTTT.

The chain carries TRBV6-5 and TRBJ2-7; 10 nucleotides match TRBD2. This CDR3 contains 14 residues. Per germline, CDR1 MNHEY and CDR2 SVGAGI. J lost 5 bases, V lost 6 bases, and 7 bases had no gene match. CDR3 residues: CASSRLGLANEQYF. CDR3 bases: TGTGCCAGCAGCCGACTGGGACTAGCGAACGAGCAGTACTTC.

The chain combines TRBV28 with TRBJ2-4; D may be TRBD1 (8 bases). V dropped 5 bases and J dropped 1 base, with 15 bases sitting between them. The CDR3 spans 16 residues. Looked up from germline, CDR1 is MDHEN and CDR2 is SYDVKM. The chain's CDR3 is CASSPSGQGAKNIQYF. The CDR3 bases are TGTGCCAGCAGTCCTAGCGGACAGGGTGCCAAAAACATTCAGTACTTC.

The rearrangement uses TRBV7-6 and TRBJ2-7; D may be TRBD1 (6 bases). The CDR3 covers 12 residues. Per germline, CDR1 SGHVS and CDR2 FNYEAQ. V was clipped by 8 bases and J by 5 bases, with 13 bases between them. The CDR3 sequence: CASGDINNEQYF. The CDR3, as DNA: TGTGCCAGCGGGGACATAAACAACGAGCAGTACTTC.

With regard to this clone: In the same sample, other DNA sequences code for this CDR3. J is TRBJ2-5 and V is TRBV7-3; D is unresolved. In germline, CDR1 is SGHTA, CDR2 FQGTGA. V gave up 2 bases and J gave up 5 bases, with 12 bases separating them. CDR3 length: 14 residues. The CDR3 is CASSLSGSRETQYF. As DNA, the CDR3 is TGTGCCAGCAGCTTATCAGGCTCTCGTGAGACCCAGTACTTC.

Remarks on this clone: This specimen includes other DNA sequences encoding the same CDR3. CDR3: CASSILGYGYTF. CDR3 nucleotide sequence: TGTGCCAGCAGCATACTCGGCTATGGCTACACCTTC. The chain is built from TRBV28 and TRBJ1-2; D gene uncertain. Trimming left V 6 bases short and J 4 bases short, with 9 bases between. Per germline, CDR1 MDHEN and CDR2 SYDVKM. The CDR3 has 12 amino acids.

This clone has just a few counts. The germline gene is not matched at one end of the junction; a read error may be the cause. The chain links TRBV2 to TRBJ1-4, with 7 positions matching TRBD1. Germline assignment: CDR1 SNHLY and CDR2 FYNNEI. CDR3 length: 12 residues. CDR3 protein: CASSEALGTELF. Here the CDR3 DNA reads TGTGCCAGCAGTGAAGCGCTTGGGACAGAACTTTTT.

J is TRBJ2-1 and V is TRBV28, with 7 bases aligning to TRBD2. The CDR3 loop spans 16 amino acids. The germline V gene has CDR1 MDHEN and CDR2 SYDVKM. V dropped 6 bases and J dropped 1; count of bases not matched to a gene: 9. As DNA, the CDR3 is TGTGCCAGCAGAGGGACGACTAGCAGTTCCTACAATGAGCAGTTCTTC. Protein: CASRGTTSSSYNEQFF. Full variable domain (outside the CDR3, taken from reference TRBV28 and TRBJ2-1): DVKVTQSSRYLVKRTGEKVFLECVQDMDHENMFWYRQDPGLGLRLIYFSYDVKMKEKGDIPEGYSVSREKKERFSLILESASTNQTSMYLCASRGTTSSSYNEQFFGPGTRLTVL.

V usage is TRBV5-1 and J usage is TRBJ2-3; D is perhaps TRBD1 (6 bases). This CDR3 spans 14 amino acids. Trimming removed 4 bases at V and 4 bases at J, with 13 bases between. Germline CDR1 SGHRS, CDR2 YFSETQ. The CDR3 DNA sequence: TGCGCCAGCAGCACAGGGCCCCCCGCAGATACGCAGTATTTT. Translated: CASSTGPPADTQYF.

This sequence joins TRBV9 and TRBJ1-4; D unclear. The CDR3 covers 14 residues. The V gene lost 0 bases and the J gene lost 7 bases, with 10 bases spanning the gap. Germline V gives CDR1 SGDLS, CDR2 YYNGEE. The CDR3 sequence: CASSVGQDGEKLFF. Here the CDR3 DNA reads TGTGCCAGCAGCGTAGGGCAGGACGGTGAAAAACTGTTTTTT.

As concerns this clone: Other nucleotide sequences in the sample specify the same CDR3. The chain uses TRBV10-3 and TRBJ1-1; no definite D call. This CDR3 region has 14 residues. V lost 1 base, J lost 1 base, and 7 bases lay in between. Germline V gene lookup returns CDR1 ENHRY and CDR2 SYGVKD. CDR3 nucleotide sequence: TGTGCCATCAGTGAGTTTGGAGGGAACACTGAAGCTTTCTTT. It codes for CAISEFGGNTEAFF.

This rearrangement joins TRBV27 to TRBJ2-2, with unresolved D. Germline V gene lookup returns CDR1 MNHEY and CDR2 SMNVEV (reference sequence). The CDR3 contains 13 residues. Trimming cost V 5 bases and J 6 bases, with 10 bases left between them. In nucleotides, the CDR3 is TGTGCCAGCAGTCCGCGCCTTTCCGGGGAGCTGTTTTTT. Its translation is CASSPRLSGELFF.

The chain carries TRBV5-1 and TRBJ2-2; TRBD1 agrees at 9 bases. The CDR3 is 15 residues long. Germline V gene lookup returns CDR1 SGHRS and CDR2 YFSETQ. J was trimmed by 8 bases and V by 4 bases; bases with no gene match: 9. The CDR3 region has the DNA TGCGCCAGCAGCGGGCGGACAGGGGAGAAAGGGGAGCTGTTTTTT. It translates to CASSGRTGEKGELFF. Looking up the rest from reference TRBV5-1 and TRBJ2-2 gives the full variable domain: KAGVTQTPRYLIKTRGQQVTLSCSPISGHRSVSWYQQTPGQGLQFLFEYFSETQRNKGNFPGRFSGRQFSNSRSEMNVSTLELGDSALYLCASSGRTGEKGELFFGEGSRLTVL.

This clone was counted once. The identical CDR3 is also encoded by other nucleotide sequences in the sample. The rearrangement links TRBV5-1 to TRBJ2-5; TRBD1 aligns across 7 bases. CDR1 is SGHRS and CDR2 is YFSETQ in the germline V gene. This CDR3 region has 14 residues. V lost 2 bases, J lost 4 bases, and 5 bases stayed unmatched. In nucleotides, the CDR3 is TGCGCCAGCAGCTTCGAGGGGGCAGGAGAGACCCAGTACTTC. It codes for CASSFEGAGETQYF. Full variable domain (missing parts from reference TRBV5-1 and TRBJ2-5): KAGVTQTPRYLIKTRGQQVTLSCSPISGHRSVSWYQQTPGQGLQFLFEYFSETQRNKGNFPGRFSGRQFSNSRSEMNVSTLELGDSALYLCASSFEGAGETQYFGPGTRLLVL.

The chain carries TRBV9 and TRBJ2-6; maybe TRBD1 (5 bases). The V gene lost 0 bases and the J gene lost 0 bases, with 10 bases spanning the gap. Germline values: CDR1 SGDLS, CDR2 YYNGEE. The CDR3 extends over 17 amino acids. The CDR3 reads CASSVGTIDSGANVLTF. CDR3 nucleotides: TGTGCCAGCAGCGTAGGGACAATTGACTCTGGGGCCAACGTCCTGACTTTC. The variable domain in full, completed from reference TRBV9 and TRBJ2-6, reads DSGVTQTPKHLITATGQRVTLRCSPRSGDLSVYWYQQSLDQGLQFLIQYYNGEERAKGNILERFSAQQFPDLHSELNLSSLELGDSALYFCASSVGTIDSGANVLTFGAGSRLTVL.

The count of this clone is one. The V and J genes are TRBV15 and TRBJ2-7; TRBD2 might be the D (6 bases). Per germline, CDR1 LNHNV and CDR2 YYDKDF (reference sequence). V was shortened by 0 bases and J by 3 bases, with 15 bases between the two germline ends. This CDR3 is 16 amino acids long. The CDR3: CATSRDRRESFYEQYF. In DNA form, the CDR3 reads TGTGCCACCAGCAGAGATCGGAGGGAGTCCTTCTACGAGCAGTACTTC.

About this clone: The conserved closing phenylalanine or tryptophan is absent in this CDR3, likely reflecting a read error. It is unclear where the CDR3 begins or ends on the DNA, so no DNA is shown, and the CDR3 is as TCRdb lists it. The rearrangement joins TRBV6-5 to TRBJ2-7; TRBD2, the table's D call, lacks a check against the DNA. Germline V gene data show CDR1 as MNHEY and CDR2 as SVGAGI. The CDR3 contains 9 residues when both ends are counted. The CDR3 spells CASRLAGYS.